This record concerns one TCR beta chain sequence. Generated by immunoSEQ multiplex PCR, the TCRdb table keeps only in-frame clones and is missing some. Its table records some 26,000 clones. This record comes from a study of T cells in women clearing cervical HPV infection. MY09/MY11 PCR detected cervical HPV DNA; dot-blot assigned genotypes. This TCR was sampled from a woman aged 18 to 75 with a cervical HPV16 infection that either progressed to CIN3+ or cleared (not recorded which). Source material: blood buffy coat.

The part of the CDR3 DNA that was read is TGTGCCAGCAGACAGGACAGGCGCTCCTATAATTCACCC. Protein: CASRQDRRSYNSP. The complete CDR3 protein is CASRQDRRSYNSPLHF. The rearrangement links TRBV12-3 or TRBV12-4 to TRBJ1-6; 7 bases fit TRBD1. The CDR3 end is not reached by the read, which stops 3 residues before it; the germline J gene fills it in. The V segment lost 6 bases and the J segment 0 bases; nucleotides outside the gene matches: 5. CDR3 length: 16 amino acids.